One and the same sample provided the 23 T cell receptor beta chains below, sequenced in a study of OX40 agonist ivuxolimab in advanced cancers. Sequenced by immunoSEQ multiplex PCR; TCRdb stores in-frame clones only, minus some. The profile covers tens of thousands of clones, with approximately 90% appearing a single time and roughly 0.45% taken by the ten largest. This specimen consisted of CD4+ or CD8+ T cells sorted from blood, obtained in a trial of the OX40 agonist ivuxolimab. The receptor source for this set is an adult with an advanced solid tumor such as melanoma, head and neck, liver or kidney cancer.

V is TRBV29-1 and J is TRBJ1-2, with 10 bases identical to TRBD1. V lost 4 bases, J lost 6 bases, and 5 bases stayed unmatched. CDR3 length: 13 residues. Germline CDR1 reads SQVTM; CDR2 reads ANQGSEA. The CDR3 DNA reads as TGCAGCGTTGGGCGACAGGGGGCGGATGGCTACACCTTC. Translating gives CSVGRQGADGYTF.

The chain links TRBV10-3 to TRBJ2-2; no clear D gene. Between the trimmed V and J ends, which lost 2 bases and 0 bases, there was a span of 4 bases. This CDR3 region has 14 residues. Germline-derived CDR1 and CDR2 are ENHRY and SYGVKD. CDR3 sequence (DNA): TGTGCCATCAGTGAGGGACCGAACACCGGGGAGCTGTTTTTT. It translates to CAISEGPNTGELFF.

This chain joins TRBV19 and TRBJ2-7; TRBD2 aligns across 9 bases. This CDR3 region has 15 residues. Germline CDR1 is LNHDA and CDR2 is SQIVND (reference sequence). The junction had 10 bases not matched to a gene; V was cut back by 6 bases and J by 4 bases. CDR3 DNA: TGTGCCAGTAGGAAAGGACTAGCGACGATTTACGAGCAGTACTTC. Protein product: CASRKGLATIYEQYF. The full variable domain, rest sourced from reference TRBV19 and TRBJ2-7, is DGGITQSPKYLFRKEGQNVTLSCEQNLNHDAMYWYRQDPGQGLRLIYYSQIVNDFQKGDIAEGYSVSREKKESFPLTVTSAQKNPTAFYLCASRKGLATIYEQYFGPGTRLTVT.

This chain joins TRBV6-5 and TRBJ1-1, with D maybe TRBD1 (5 bases). The CDR3 totals 13 residues. V was cut by 6 bases and J by 3 bases, with 11 bases left in between. CDR1 and CDR2 from the germline V gene are MNHEY and SVGAGI. CDR3 in DNA: TGTGCCAGCAGCAGGTGGGGGGACACTGAAGCTTTCTTT. This translates into CASSRWGDTEAFF.

The V call is TRBV10-1, the J call TRBJ1-1; D remains unclear. CDR1 WNHNN and CDR2 SYGVQD come from the germline V gene (reference sequence). The CDR3 spans 14 residues. Trimming cost V 0 bases and J 5 bases, with 10 bases left between them. CDR3 amino acids: CASSESSSLTEAFF. In nucleotides, the CDR3 is TGCGCCAGCAGTGAGTCCAGCAGTTTAACTGAAGCTTTCTTT.

The genes are TRBV7-9 and TRBJ1-5; D call uncertain. The germline V gene has CDR1 SEHNR and CDR2 FQNEAQ (reference sequence). Trimming shortened V by 1 base and J by 4 bases, and 8 bases separated the two germline ends. The CDR3 runs 14 residues. The CDR3 DNA is TGTGCCAGCAGCTTAGGTCAGCTAAATCAGCCCCAGCATTTT. It translates to CASSLGQLNQPQHF.

The chain couples TRBV27 to TRBJ2-3; TRBD2 agrees at 14 bases. Germline-derived CDR1 and CDR2 are MNHEY and SMNVEV (reference sequence). V lost 6 bases and J lost 0; bases outside the gene matches: 11. This CDR3 is built from 19 residues. In nucleotides, the CDR3 is TGTGCCAGCAGGGCTACGGGACTAGCGGGAGTAGTGAGCACAGATACGCAGTATTTT. As protein: CASRATGLAGVVSTDTQYF.

A word on this clone: Other DNA sequences in this sample translate to the same CDR3. The rearrangement uses TRBV7-2 and TRBJ1-3; D uncertain. CDR1 SGHTA and CDR2 FQGNSA come from the germline V gene. This CDR3 has 15 amino acids. Trimming left V 1 base short and J 0 bases short, with 7 bases between. The CDR3 protein is CASSLDRGSGNTIYF. As DNA, the CDR3 is TGTGCCAGCAGCTTAGATCGGGGCTCTGGAAACACCATATATTTT.

This chain links TRBV6-6 with TRBJ2-1; D may be TRBD2 (5 bases). Looked up from germline, CDR1 is MNHNY and CDR2 is SVGAGI (reference sequence). This CDR3 comprises 14 residues. The germline V and J ends were trimmed by 6 bases and 1 base, with 10 bases remaining between them. The CDR3 reads CASRATGSYNEQFF. CDR3 DNA: TGTGCCAGCAGGGCAACGGGGTCCTACAATGAGCAGTTCTTC.

This clone was observed a single time. CDR3 nucleotide sequence: TGTGCCAGCAGCTTGGGTGCTAGCGGGAGCGGGTTCGAGCAGTACTTC. It specifies CASSLGASGSGFEQYF. The chain is built from TRBV5-4 and TRBJ2-7, with TRBD2 matching 10 bases. The CDR3 length is 16 residues. The germline gives CDR1 SGHNT, CDR2 YYREEE (reference sequence). The junction had 9 bases not matched to a gene; V was cut back by 0 bases and J by 6 bases.

The chain employs TRBV10-2 and TRBJ2-7, with 7 bases fitting TRBD1. This CDR3 has 15 residues. Trimming took 7 bases from V and 1 from J; bases not matched to a gene: 10. Germline-derived CDR1 and CDR2 are WSHSY and SAAADI. CDR3 protein: CASTSWGRGSYEQYF. The DNA of the CDR3 is TGCGCCAGCACCTCATGGGGCAGGGGGTCCTACGAGCAGTACTTC.

The rearrangement uses TRBV10-3 and TRBJ1-2; D remains ambiguous. The CDR3 is 12 residues long. Trimming took 2 bases from V and 1 from J, leaving 2 bases between them. The germline CDR1 and CDR2 sequences are ENHRY and SYGVKD. Here the CDR3 DNA reads TGTGCCATCAGTGAGCTTAACTATGGCTACACCTTC. It encodes CAISELNYGYTF.

The V gene is TRBV27, the J gene TRBJ2-7; a weak D match, TRBD2 (6 bases). Trimming stripped 0 bases from V and 5 bases from J, with 14 bases between. The CDR3 loop spans 15 amino acids. In germline, CDR1 is MNHEY, CDR2 SMNVEV (reference sequence). In DNA form, the CDR3 reads TGTGCCAGCAGTTTATCGTTGGCACTAGCTCACGAGCAGTACTTC. Translating gives CASSLSLALAHEQYF.

The chain uses TRBV6-6 and TRBJ2-2; 12 bases are shared with TRBD2. J was trimmed by 6 bases and V by 5 bases; bases with no gene match: 7. The germline V gene encodes CDR1 MNHNY and CDR2 SVGAGI (reference sequence). This CDR3 contains 16 residues. CDR3 sequence: CASSLRTSGKSGELFF. The DNA for the CDR3 is TGTGCCAGCAGTCTTCGGACTAGCGGGAAGTCCGGGGAGCTGTTTTTT.

The chain links TRBV19 to TRBJ2-1, with 7 bases matching TRBD2. The CDR3 spans 19 residues. V trimming: 5 bases; J trimming: 4 bases; junction bases outside the gene matches: 20. The V gene's germline CDR1 is LNHDA and CDR2 SQIVND (reference sequence). CDR3 amino acids: CASSQRGGWGGTGYNEQFF. CDR3 coding DNA: TGTGCCAGTAGTCAGCGGGGAGGCTGGGGCGGGACGGGTTACAATGAGCAGTTCTTC.

The CDR3 is CASSLSRDSSGNTIYF. As DNA, the CDR3 is TGCGCCAGCAGCTTGTCTCGGGACAGCTCTGGAAACACCATATATTTT. This chain joins TRBV5-1 and TRBJ1-3; 7 bases line up with TRBD1. The CDR3 loop spans 16 amino acids. Germline V gives CDR1 SGHRS, CDR2 YFSETQ. The trim removed 1 base at V and 0 bases at J, leaving 4 bases unmatched.

The CDR3 region has the DNA TGTGCCAGTAGGGACGCGGGCGGGACAGGCTTAAAAGCTTTCTTT. Residues: CASRDAGGTGLKAFF. The V and J genes are TRBV19 and TRBJ1-1; 8 nucleotides agree with TRBD1. After removal of 6 bases from V and 9 bases from J, the junction contained 15 bases not matched to a gene. The CDR3 spans 15 residues. Germline CDR1 is LNHDA and CDR2 is SQIVND (reference sequence).

This clone has just one count. The V gene is TRBV7-9, the J gene TRBJ2-3; D call uncertain. This CDR3 comprises 13 residues. The germline V gene has CDR1 SEHNR and CDR2 FQNEAQ (reference sequence). The V and J ends lost 5 bases and 3 bases respectively, with 9 bases between them. The CDR3 coding sequence is TGTGCCAGCAGCCACGGAGAGACAGATACGCAGTATTTT. It encodes CASSHGETDTQYF.

This chain links TRBV18 with TRBJ1-5; no reliable D call. The CDR3 is made up of 18 amino acids. The V and J ends lost 5 bases and 2 bases respectively, with 22 bases between them. Germline CDR1 KGHSH, CDR2 LQKENI. The CDR3 region has the DNA TGTGCCAGCTCAAGAAACAACGACCAGCTCCGGGGCAATCAGCCCCAGCATTTT. This codes for CASSRNNDQLRGNQPQHF.

The gene calls are TRBV5-1 and TRBJ1-3, with a possible D match to TRBD1 (6 bases). Germline V gene data show CDR1 as SGHRS and CDR2 as YFSETQ. The CDR3 has 16 amino acids. Trimming stripped 0 bases from V and 3 bases from J, with 13 bases between. This CDR3 is CASSLVGGRRGNTIYF. The CDR3, as DNA: TGCGCCAGCAGCTTGGTCGGGGGGCGGCGTGGAAACACCATATATTTT.

The chain links TRBV6-5 to TRBJ2-1, with 9 bases lining up with TRBD1. Germline lookup yields CDR1 MNHEY and CDR2 SVGAGI. The ends lost 6 bases at V and 5 bases at J; junction bases unmatched: 5. This CDR3 spans 14 amino acids. Here the CDR3 DNA reads TGTGCCAGCAGCACAGGGGGCAGAAACAATGAGCAGTTCTTC. Amino acid sequence: CASSTGGRNNEQFF.

This chain connects TRBV7-8 to TRBJ2-3, with 12 bases that match TRBD2. V shed 2 bases, J shed 4 bases, and the junction held 4 bases outside the gene matches. This CDR3 region has 16 residues. Germline V gene lookup returns CDR1 SGHVS and CDR2 FQNEAQ. CDR3 sequence: CASSLMTSGSSDTQYF. CDR3 nucleotides: TGTGCCAGCAGCTTAATGACTAGCGGGAGTTCAGATACGCAGTATTTT.

This sequence joins TRBV18 and TRBJ1-2, with 8 bases lining up with TRBD1. This CDR3 comprises 15 residues. CDR1 and CDR2 from the germline V gene are KGHSH and LQKENI. The ends lost 3 bases at V and 0 bases at J; junction bases unmatched: 3. The CDR3: CASSPLTGANYGYTF. The CDR3 DNA sequence: TGTGCCAGCTCACCGTTGACAGGGGCTAACTATGGCTACACCTTC.